This T cell receptor (beta chain) was documented in a study of blood T cell repertoires in COVID-19. Across the whole study: The analysed material was cDNA or gDNA that came from T cells, B-cell-depleted T cells, or PBMCs.

Methods used by the authors: By means of reference gene primer amplification, nucleated cell counts were estimated. Produced via immunoSEQ multiplex PCR; TCRdb's table is partial and in-frame only. From that table come the V and J calls and clone size; the DNA was used to work out D and trimming. Among 50,000 or so clones listed, around 86% were seen once. V lost 5 bases, J lost 7 bases, and 12 bases lay in between. The CDR3 runs 13 residues. Sample: peripheral blood. The receptor's source is a man aged 50 to 59 with active COVID-19. This chain uses TRBV12-3 or TRBV12-4 with TRBJ2-1; D is unclear. Written as DNA, the CDR3 is TGTGCCAGCAGTCCCGAGACTGGAAATGAGCAGTTCTTC. Translating gives CASSPETGNEQFF.